This is a list of T cell receptor beta chains from one sample in a study of T cells after yellow fever vaccination. TCRdb reanalysed the 5' RACE reads using MiXCR and keeps one entry per CDR3 protein. Here the sample spans nearly 550,000 distinct CDR3 sequences, 15% to 20% being singletons. The material sequenced was PBMCs, taken 15 days after the yellow fever booster vaccination. The receptors shown here come from a young man who received the YFV17D yellow fever vaccine. CDR3s include the opening cysteine and the closing phenylalanine or tryptophan. The order of the fields is J gene, clone size, D gene, V gene, CDR3 protein, CDR3 DNA. A D gene is named only where the DNA matches it firmly. Not every row has a clone size; where given, it reads once, few, many or a size class.

J gene: TRBJ2-5; clone size: NA; D gene: TRBD2; V gene: TRBV11-2; CDR3 protein: CASSLRAGEQETQYF; CDR3 DNA: TGTGCCAGCAGCTTACGAGCGGGGGAACAAGAGACCCAGTACTTC
J gene: TRBJ2-2; clone size: few; D gene: NA; V gene: TRBV20-1; CDR3 protein: CSASEGPGELFF; CDR3 DNA: TGCAGTGCTAGTGAAGGTCCCGGGGAGCTGTTTTTT
J gene: TRBJ2-3; clone size: NA; D gene: TRBD1; V gene: TRBV5-1; CDR3 protein: CASSPTTGGNTDTQYF; CDR3 DNA: TGCGCCAGCAGCCCAACTACAGGGGGAAACACAGATACGCAGTATTTT
J gene: TRBJ2-5; clone size: NA; D gene: TRBD2; V gene: TRBV29-1; CDR3 protein: CSGSGRVTETQYF; CDR3 DNA: TGCAGCGGTAGCGGGAGGGTCACAGAGACCCAGTACTTC
J gene: TRBJ2-3; clone size: NA; D gene: NA; V gene: TRBV5-5; CDR3 protein: CASSLRGARLTDTQYF; CDR3 DNA: TGTGCCAGCAGCTTAAGGGGGGCCAGACTCACAGATACGCAGTATTTT
J gene: TRBJ2-2; clone size: NA; D gene: TRBD2; V gene: TRBV27; CDR3 protein: CASSLLGRDSDTGELFF; CDR3 DNA: TGTGCCAGCAGTTTACTAGGGAGGGATTCGGACACCGGGGAGCTGTTTTTT
J gene: TRBJ2-3; clone size: NA; D gene: NA; V gene: TRBV21-1; CDR3 protein: CASGEAQITDTQYF; CDR3 DNA: TGTGCCAGCGGAGAGGCACAGATAACAGATACGCAGTATTTT
J gene: TRBJ1-2; clone size: few; D gene: NA; V gene: TRBV24-1; CDR3 protein: CATGDPAGYTF; CDR3 DNA: TGTGCCACGGGGGACCCCGCCGGCTACACTTTC
J gene: TRBJ1-5; clone size: NA; D gene: NA; V gene: TRBV12-3/TRBV12-4; CDR3 protein: CASTYGFNQPQHF; CDR3 DNA: TGTGCCAGCACTTACGGTTTCAATCAGCCCCAGCATTTT
J gene: TRBJ2-2; clone size: NA; D gene: NA; V gene: TRBV28; CDR3 protein: CASRTLVNELFF; CDR3 DNA: TGTGCCAGCAGGACACTGGTAAATGAGCTGTTTTTT
J gene: TRBJ2-1; clone size: NA; D gene: TRBD2; V gene: TRBV27; CDR3 protein: CASSTMLPGLALNEQFF; CDR3 DNA: TGTGCCAGCAGCACCATGCTACCGGGACTAGCCCTAAATGAGCAGTTCTTC
J gene: TRBJ2-1; clone size: few; D gene: TRBD2; V gene: TRBV5-4; CDR3 protein: CASSLGSGAQSYNEQFF; CDR3 DNA: TGTGCCAGCAGCTTGGGGAGCGGGGCCCAATCCTACAATGAGCAGTTCTTC
J gene: TRBJ2-3; clone size: few; D gene: NA; V gene: TRBV20-1; CDR3 protein: CSARAPGRRTDTQYF; CDR3 DNA: TGCAGTGCTAGGGCCCCCGGAAGAAGAACAGATACGCAGTATTTT
J gene: TRBJ2-2; clone size: few; D gene: NA; V gene: TRBV6-1; CDR3 protein: CASKEARGTGELFF; CDR3 DNA: TGTGCCAGCAAGGAAGCCCGAGGGACCGGGGAGCTGTTTTTT
J gene: TRBJ2-1; clone size: NA; D gene: NA; V gene: TRBV20-1; CDR3 protein: CSAGVHPGQFF; CDR3 DNA: TGCAGTGCTGGTGTCCACCCGGGGCAGTTCTTC
J gene: TRBJ2-7; clone size: few; D gene: NA; V gene: TRBV11-2; CDR3 protein: CASSLGLSISYEQYF; CDR3 DNA: TGTGCCAGCAGCTTAGGGCTTTCAATCTCCTACGAGCAGTACTTC
J gene: TRBJ2-1; clone size: NA; D gene: NA; V gene: TRBV12-3/TRBV12-4; CDR3 protein: CASSLGLGGSMTNEQFF; CDR3 DNA: TGTGCCAGCAGTTTAGGACTGGGGGGATCGATGACCAATGAGCAGTTCTTC
J gene: TRBJ2-1; clone size: many; D gene: NA; V gene: TRBV7-2; CDR3 protein: CASSFASSEQFF; CDR3 DNA: TGTGCCAGCAGCTTTGCTAGCAGCGAGCAGTTCTTC
J gene: TRBJ2-1; clone size: NA; D gene: TRBD2; V gene: TRBV12-3/TRBV12-4; CDR3 protein: CASNRLAGEGDEQFF; CDR3 DNA: TGTGCCAGCAACCGACTAGCGGGAGAGGGGGATGAGCAGTTCTTC
J gene: TRBJ2-3; clone size: few; D gene: TRBD2; V gene: TRBV7-9; CDR3 protein: CASSSGLAGGLDTQYF; CDR3 DNA: TGTGCCAGCAGCTCGGGACTAGCGGGAGGATTGGATACGCAGTATTTT
J gene: TRBJ1-2; clone size: NA; D gene: NA; V gene: TRBV7-9; CDR3 protein: CASTATGNGYTF; CDR3 DNA: TGTGCCAGCACCGCGACAGGCAATGGCTACACCTTC
J gene: TRBJ2-1; clone size: NA; D gene: TRBD2; V gene: TRBV7-2; CDR3 protein: CASSLAGLAGVNEQFF; CDR3 DNA: TGTGCCAGCAGCTTAGCGGGACTAGCGGGAGTCAATGAGCAGTTCTTC
J gene: TRBJ2-2; clone size: few; D gene: NA; V gene: TRBV4-3; CDR3 protein: CASSQGAGTQELFF; CDR3 DNA: TGCGCCAGCAGCCAAGGGGCCGGGACTCAGGAGCTGTTTTTT
J gene: TRBJ2-6; clone size: NA; D gene: NA; V gene: TRBV9; CDR3 protein: CASSVGRGRLYPNSGANVLTF; CDR3 DNA: TGTGCCAGCAGCGTAGGAAGGGGACGGCTGTACCCAAATTCTGGGGCCAACGTCCTGACTTTC
J gene: TRBJ2-1; clone size: NA; D gene: NA; V gene: TRBV15; CDR3 protein: CATSRPGSKDEQFF; CDR3 DNA: TGTGCCACCAGCAGACCAGGATCGAAGGATGAGCAGTTCTTC
J gene: TRBJ2-7; clone size: NA; D gene: NA; V gene: TRBV4-3; CDR3 protein: CASSQEYRSSYEQYF; CDR3 DNA: TGCGCCAGCAGCCAAGAATACAGAAGCTCCTACGAGCAGTACTTC
J gene: TRBJ2-7; clone size: NA; D gene: TRBD2; V gene: TRBV4-2; CDR3 protein: CASSQGGRADEQYF; CDR3 DNA: TGTGCCAGCAGCCAGGGCGGGAGAGCAGACGAGCAGTACTTC
J gene: TRBJ1-2; clone size: NA; D gene: NA; V gene: TRBV6-1; CDR3 protein: CASSPGTIYGGYTF; CDR3 DNA: TGTGCCAGCAGTCCTGGGACTATCTATGGCGGCTACACCTTC
J gene: TRBJ2-5; clone size: many; D gene: NA; V gene: TRBV5-1; CDR3 protein: CASSFGAVGKETQYF; CDR3 DNA: TGCGCCAGCAGCTTCGGGGCAGTCGGGAAAGAGACCCAGTACTTC
J gene: TRBJ2-4; clone size: NA; D gene: NA; V gene: TRBV20-1; CDR3 protein: CSAPSPPAGIQYF; CDR3 DNA: TGCAGTGCTCCAAGCCCCCCAGCGGGTATTCAGTACTTC
J gene: TRBJ2-1; clone size: NA; D gene: TRBD2; V gene: TRBV6-5; CDR3 protein: CASSSTLAGGPFGNEQFF; CDR3 DNA: TGTGCCAGCAGTTCCACTCTAGCGGGAGGGCCTTTTGGTAATGAGCAGTTCTTC
J gene: TRBJ2-7; clone size: NA; D gene: TRBD2; V gene: TRBV4-2; CDR3 protein: CASSQDNGGRAEYEQYF; CDR3 DNA: TGTGCCAGCAGCCAAGATAATGGCGGGAGGGCCGAATACGAGCAGTACTTC